This T cell receptor beta chain was obtained from a study of blood T cell repertoires in COVID-19. CDR3 length: 13 amino acids. V was shortened by 6 bases and J by 10 bases, with 13 bases between the two germline ends. Germline values: CDR1 SGHTA, CDR2 FQGTGA. Clones were sequenced by immunoSEQ multiplex PCR, and TCRdb holds only the in-frame ones, with some missing. The data hold about 40,000 clones, with approximately 80% observed a single time. This sequence originates from a woman aged 55-69 years with acute or convalescent COVID-19. Sample: peripheral blood. The rearrangement uses TRBV7-3 and TRBJ1-6; D is unclear. The CDR3 DNA follows: TGTGCCAGCAGGGAGGGCCCAAGGTCACCCCTCCACTTT. Translation gives CASREGPRSPLHF.